The source of this T cell receptor beta chain is a study of technical replicates of blood from several donors. Clones were read by immunoSEQ multiplex PCR, and TCRdb kept only the in-frame ones, dropping some. The sample has tens of thousands of clones, about 81% seen once. The sequencing input was PBMCs. This clonotype was sampled from a human donor in good health. Some clones in this sample may be carry-over from other donors' samples.

The CDR3 loop is CASSHGSSGAYEQYF. Here the CDR3 DNA reads TGTGCCAGCTCACACGGTAGTAGCGGGGCGTACGAGCAGTACTTC. The chain employs TRBV18 and TRBJ2-7; 8 bases agree with TRBD2. This CDR3 has 15 amino acids. With V trimmed by 4 bases and J by 4 bases, 9 bases remained unmatched. Germline loops: CDR1 KGHSH, CDR2 LQKENI.